Listed below are T cell receptor beta chains from one sample, sequenced in a study of cytomegalovirus exposure and HLA in healthy donors. Some clones are missing from TCRdb's copy, which holds only in-frame ones; the method was immunoSEQ multiplex PCR. The top ten clones hold approximately 1.5% of a sample with about 200,000 clones, 70% to 90% of them seen once. The sequencing input was PBMCs. All receptors derive from a woman aged 18-35 years in good health and CMV-seronegative. The CDR3 runs from the conserved cysteine through the conserved F or W. D genes are given only for firm matches. Size is omitted from some rows. Given values are once, few, many or a class for expanded clones.

>TRBJ2-1|-|TRBV9|-
TGTGCCAGCAGCGTAGGGTTCGACACGGGGAATGAGCAGTTCTTC
CASSVGFDTGNEQFF
>TRBJ2-3|-|TRBV5-6|-
TGTGCCAGCATCCGGAGGCTAGCCCTTAGCACAGATACGCAGTATTTT
CASIRRLALSTDTQYF
>TRBJ2-1|few|TRBV4-2|-
TGTGCCAGCAGCCAAGACTCGACAGGCTCCTACAATGAGCAGTTCTTC
CASSQDSTGSYNEQFF
>TRBJ1-2|-|TRBV27|-
TGTGCCAGCAGGACAGGAGGCGGAGGCTACACCTTC
CASRTGGGGYTF
>TRBJ2-1|-|TRBV6-5|TRBD1
TGTGCCAGCAGTTACGAGGGGGCAAGGGATGAGCAGTTCTTC
CASSYEGARDEQFF
>TRBJ2-3|-|TRBV15|-
TGTGCCACCAGCAGGACGAGGGGCACAGATACGCAGTATTTT
CATSRTRGTDTQYF
>TRBJ2-1|-|TRBV5-1|-
TGCGCCAGCAGCTTGGGTAGTCGCGGTGAGCAGTTCTTC
CASSLGSRGEQFF
>TRBJ2-4|-|TRBV7-2|TRBD2
TGTGCCAGCAGCTCGCCCCCCGGGACTAGCGGGGTAGCCAAAAACATTCAGTACTTC
CASSSPPGTSGVAKNIQYF
>TRBJ1-3|-|TRBV6-7|-
TGTGCCAACAACCTCCGGGGTAGGCCCCACTCTGGAAACACCATATATTTT
CANNLRGRPHSGNTIYF
>TRBJ2-3|-|TRBV28|TRBD2
TGTGCCAGCACCCTCGGGCTAGCGGGGAGTTCAGATACGCAGTATTTT
CASTLGLAGSSDTQYF
>TRBJ2-3|-|TRBV7-6|TRBD2
TGTGCCAGCAGATATAGCGGGGTCCCCTCGGATACGCAGTATTTT
CASRYSGVPSDTQYF
>TRBJ1-3|-|TRBV5-1|-
TGCGCCAGCAGCTTGTCAACGGCTGGAAACACCATATATTTT
CASSLSTAGNTIYF
>TRBJ1-4|-|TRBV7-2|TRBD1
TGTGCCAGCAGCTTAGTGGGGACAGGGGGGCAGGGTGAAAAACTGTTTTTT
CASSLVGTGGQGEKLFF
>TRBJ2-1|-|TRBV7-9|TRBD2
TGTGCCAGCACCGGGACTAGCGGGGGAAAGGACAATGGGCAGTTCTTC
CASTGTSGGKDNGQFF
>TRBJ1-1|-|TRBV6-1|-
TGTGCCAGCAGCCCAGCCGGGATCGAAGCTTTCTTT
CASSPAGIEAFF
>TRBJ2-1|once|TRBV2|-
TGTGCCAGCAGTGAAGGTGGGGGCCCTAGCTCCTACAATGAGCAGTTCTTC
CASSEGGGPSSYNEQFF
>TRBJ2-7|-|TRBV1|-
TGCACCAGCAGCCAAGATCTGCCAGCCTACGAGCAGTACTTC
CTSSQDLPAYEQYF
>TRBJ1-4|-|TRBV28|TRBD1
TGTGCCAGCAGTCCCCGGACAGGGTTGAGGGAAAAACTGTTTTTT
CASSPRTGLREKLFF